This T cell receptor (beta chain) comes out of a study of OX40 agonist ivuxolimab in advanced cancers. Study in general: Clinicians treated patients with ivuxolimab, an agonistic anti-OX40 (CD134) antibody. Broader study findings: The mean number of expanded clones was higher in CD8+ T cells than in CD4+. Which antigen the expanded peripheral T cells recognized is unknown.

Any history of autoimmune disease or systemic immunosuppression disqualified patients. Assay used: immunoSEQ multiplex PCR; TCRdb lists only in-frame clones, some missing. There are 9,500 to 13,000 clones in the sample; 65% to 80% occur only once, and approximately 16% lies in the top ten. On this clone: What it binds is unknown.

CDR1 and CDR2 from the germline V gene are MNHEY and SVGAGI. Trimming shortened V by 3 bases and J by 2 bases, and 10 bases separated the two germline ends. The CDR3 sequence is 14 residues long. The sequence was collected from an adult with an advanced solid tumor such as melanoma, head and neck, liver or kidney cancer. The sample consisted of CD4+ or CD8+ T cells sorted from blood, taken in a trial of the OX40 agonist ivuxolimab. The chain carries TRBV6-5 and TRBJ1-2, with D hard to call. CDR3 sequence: CASSYTAGNYGYTF. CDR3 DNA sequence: TGTGCCAGCAGTTATACGGCCGGGAACTATGGCTACACCTTC.